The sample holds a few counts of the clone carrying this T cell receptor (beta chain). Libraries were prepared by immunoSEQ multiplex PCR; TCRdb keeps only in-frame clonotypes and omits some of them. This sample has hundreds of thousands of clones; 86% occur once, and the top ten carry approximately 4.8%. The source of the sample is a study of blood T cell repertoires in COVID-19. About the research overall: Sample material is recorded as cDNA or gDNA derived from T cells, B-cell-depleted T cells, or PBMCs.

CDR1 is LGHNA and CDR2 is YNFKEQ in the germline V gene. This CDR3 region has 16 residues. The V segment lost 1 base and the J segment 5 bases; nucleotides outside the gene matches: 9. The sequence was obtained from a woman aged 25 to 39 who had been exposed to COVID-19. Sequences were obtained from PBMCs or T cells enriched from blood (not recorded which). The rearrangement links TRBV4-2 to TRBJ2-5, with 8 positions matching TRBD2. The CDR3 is CASSQGRTGGAETQYF. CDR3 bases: TGTGCCAGCAGCCAAGGTCGAACCGGGGGGGCCGAGACCCAGTACTTC.